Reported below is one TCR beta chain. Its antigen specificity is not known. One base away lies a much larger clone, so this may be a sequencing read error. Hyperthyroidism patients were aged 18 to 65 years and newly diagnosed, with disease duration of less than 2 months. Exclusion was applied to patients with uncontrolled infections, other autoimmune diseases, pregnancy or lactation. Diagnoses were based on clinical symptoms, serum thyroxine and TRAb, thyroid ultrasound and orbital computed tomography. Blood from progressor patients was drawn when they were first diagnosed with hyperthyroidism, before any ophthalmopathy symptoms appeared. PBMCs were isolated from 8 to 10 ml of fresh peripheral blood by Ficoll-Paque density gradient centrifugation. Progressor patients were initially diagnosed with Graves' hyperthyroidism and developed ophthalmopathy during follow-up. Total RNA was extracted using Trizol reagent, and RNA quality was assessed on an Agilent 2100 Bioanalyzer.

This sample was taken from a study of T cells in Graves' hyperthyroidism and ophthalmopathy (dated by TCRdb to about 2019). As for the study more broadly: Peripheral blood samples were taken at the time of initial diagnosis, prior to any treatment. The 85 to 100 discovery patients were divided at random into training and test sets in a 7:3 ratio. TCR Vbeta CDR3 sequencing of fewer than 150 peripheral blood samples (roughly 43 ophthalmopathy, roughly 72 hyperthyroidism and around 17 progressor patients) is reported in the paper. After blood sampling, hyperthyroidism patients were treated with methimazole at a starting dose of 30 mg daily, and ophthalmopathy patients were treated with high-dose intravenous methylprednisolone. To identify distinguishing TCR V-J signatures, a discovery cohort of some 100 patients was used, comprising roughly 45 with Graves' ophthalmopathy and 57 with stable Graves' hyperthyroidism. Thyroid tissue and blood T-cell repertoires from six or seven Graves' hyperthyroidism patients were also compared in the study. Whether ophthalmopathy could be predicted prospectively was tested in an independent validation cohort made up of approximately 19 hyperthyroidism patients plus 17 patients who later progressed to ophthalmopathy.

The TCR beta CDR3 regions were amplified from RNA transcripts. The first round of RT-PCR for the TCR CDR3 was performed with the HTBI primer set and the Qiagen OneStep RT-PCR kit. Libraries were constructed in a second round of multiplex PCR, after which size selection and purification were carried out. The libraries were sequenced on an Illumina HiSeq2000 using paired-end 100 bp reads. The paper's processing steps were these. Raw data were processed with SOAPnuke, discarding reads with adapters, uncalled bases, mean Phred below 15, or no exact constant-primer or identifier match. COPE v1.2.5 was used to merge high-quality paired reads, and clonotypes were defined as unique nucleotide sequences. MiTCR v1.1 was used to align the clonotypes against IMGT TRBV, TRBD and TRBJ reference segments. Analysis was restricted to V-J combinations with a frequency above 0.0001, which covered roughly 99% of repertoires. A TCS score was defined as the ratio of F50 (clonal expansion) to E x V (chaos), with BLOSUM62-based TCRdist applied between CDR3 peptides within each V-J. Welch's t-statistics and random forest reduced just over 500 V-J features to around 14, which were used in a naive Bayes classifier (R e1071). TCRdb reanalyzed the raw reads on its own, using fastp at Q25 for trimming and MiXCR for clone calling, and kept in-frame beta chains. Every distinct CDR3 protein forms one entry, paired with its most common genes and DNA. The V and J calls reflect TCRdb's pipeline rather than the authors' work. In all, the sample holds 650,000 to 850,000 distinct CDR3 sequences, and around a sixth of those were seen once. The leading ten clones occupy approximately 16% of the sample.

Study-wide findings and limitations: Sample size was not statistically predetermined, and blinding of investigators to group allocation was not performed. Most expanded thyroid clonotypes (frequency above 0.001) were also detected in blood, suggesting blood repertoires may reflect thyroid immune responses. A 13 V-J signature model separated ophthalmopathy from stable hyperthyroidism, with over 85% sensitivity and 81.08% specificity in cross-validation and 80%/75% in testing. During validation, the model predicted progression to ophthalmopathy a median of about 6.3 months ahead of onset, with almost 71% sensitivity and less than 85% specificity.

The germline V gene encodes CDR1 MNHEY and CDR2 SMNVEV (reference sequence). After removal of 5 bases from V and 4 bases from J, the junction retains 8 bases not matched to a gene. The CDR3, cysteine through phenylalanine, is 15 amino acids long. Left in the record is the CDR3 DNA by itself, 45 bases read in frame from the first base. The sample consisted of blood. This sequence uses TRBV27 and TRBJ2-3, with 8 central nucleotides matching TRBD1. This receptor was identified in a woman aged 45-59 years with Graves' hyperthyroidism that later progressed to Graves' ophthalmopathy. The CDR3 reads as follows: CASSLTGGKADTQYF. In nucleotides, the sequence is TGTGCCAGCAGTCTTACAGGGGGTAAGGCAGATACGCAGTATTTT.